This TCR beta chain was identified in a study of T cell responses to AZD1222 COVID-19 vaccine (dated by TCRdb to the early 2020s). A note on the overall study: AZD1222 recipients with second doses at about 4 weeks or about 12 weeks were pooled, because spike-specific TCR depth and breadth did not differ between schedules. A total of more than 230 trial participants underwent TCR sequencing, of whom some 210 received two doses of AZD1222 and about 26 received two doses of the MenACWY control vaccine. Enrollment into the trials was organized by age into subgroups of 18-55, 56-69 and 70-plus years, and those subgroups contained approximately 150, 30 and 60 TCR-sequenced participants, respectively. The investigation overall reported the following: Vaccine-associated CD4 TCRs spanned the whole spike protein, with dominant responses in regions 160-218 and 743-854. Conclusions about previously exposed vaccinees are limited because only six or seven AZD1222 recipients were SARS-CoV-2 seropositive at baseline. Because no samples from the day 14 peak response were available, repertoires could be characterized only after the peak T cell response. Spike-specific TCR breadth and depth rose significantly after two AZD1222 doses compared with day 0 and with MenACWY recipients. In the small 56-69-year group, the increase in depth fell short of significance, most likely because of low power. Participants were mostly white British and included more females than males, and it was suggested by the authors that clonal diversity may have been underestimated. Reportedly, close to half of the unique spike-specific TCRs recognized epitopes lying outside the regions that are mutated in the B.1.351 and B.1.1.7 variants.

The CDR3 holds 15 amino acids from the cysteine to the phenylalanine. Only the CDR3 portion is preserved as DNA: 45 bases, with reading frame beginning at the first base. V is pared back by 3 bases and J by 4 bases, with 17 bases lying between the germline termini. The germline V gene (reference sequence) specifies SGHNT as CDR1 and YYREEE as CDR2. About this clone itself: Its recognized antigen is unknown. Base qualities are missing; no much larger clone stands one base away.

The CDR3 regions of human TCRbeta chains were subjected to immunosequencing. The study's own analysis went as follows. Repertoire TCRs were checked for matches against a reference library of SARS-CoV-2-specific TCRs that had been generated using the MIRA antigen-specificity platform. Breadth meant the fraction of unique TCRs that were SARS-CoV-2-associated, whereas depth meant the fraction of total T cells that were SARS-CoV-2-associated. Using the MIRA data, each spike-specific TCR was assigned both to the spike region to which the TCR was reactive and to a CD4 or CD8 class. Log10-transformed breadth and depth values were compared by one-way ANOVA with Sidak's multiple comparisons tests. What TCRdb holds here is the immuneACCESS table cut down to in-frame rearrangements. Part of the clones is not present; checked against another copy, under half of the missing clones reflect an unresolved V gene, and the others are unexplained. The V and J calls and clone size were taken over from that table, and D and trimming were inferred from the DNA. The sample has around 99,000 clones on record, 91% of them singletons. The ten largest clones capture about 20% of the sample.

The time point label for this specimen denotes: baseline before first vaccination. Vaccinee samples came from UK trials COV001 and COV002, including a single-blind randomized controlled phase 2/3 trial of AZD1222 (ChAdOx1 nCoV-19) in healthy adults. Trial participant PBMC samples were collected at day 0 and day 28 after the second dose for TCRbeta chain sequencing. The input for sequencing was peripheral blood, taken on day 0 of AZD1222 vaccination. Rearrangement joined TRBV5-4 to TRBJ2-7; tentative D gene TRBD2, with 5 bases matching. The sequence was obtained from an adult in good health. The CDR3 loop reads CASSSAGSLKYEQYF. Read as DNA, the sequence is TGTGCCAGCAGCTCCGCGGGCTCCCTTAAATACGAGCAGTACTTC.